This T cell receptor beta chain was recovered during a study of blood T cell repertoires in COVID-19. On the study more broadly: The origin of the acute and convalescent COVID-19 samples was the United States, Italy and Spain. Sources were T cells, B-cell-depleted T cells, or PBMCs; the material itself was cDNA or gDNA.

Per the authors' pipeline: From reference gene primer amplification, estimates of nucleated cell counts were derived. Clones were sequenced by immunoSEQ multiplex PCR, and TCRdb holds only the in-frame ones, with some missing. The DNA was the basis for D and trimming; V, J and clone size are from that table. This table holds tens of thousands of clones, roughly 83% found once. Germline CDR1 reads MDHEN; CDR2 reads SYDVKM. The CDR3 spans 14 residues. Trimming shortened V by 3 bases and J by 3 bases, and 9 bases separated the two germline ends. The sequence was collected from a man aged 45 to 65 with acute or convalescent COVID-19. The sample taken for sequencing was peripheral blood. The chain has TRBV28 and TRBJ2-1; D might be TRBD1 (6 bases). The CDR3 reads CASSFGDIYNEQFF. CDR3 in DNA: TGTGCCAGCAGTTTTGGGGACATCTACAATGAGCAGTTCTTC.